Each of the 12 T cell receptor delta chains below was sequenced from the same sample in a study of γδ T cells in repeated Plasmodium falciparum infection. TCRdb re-called the multiplex PCR reads via CATT. The repertoire includes 70,000 to 95,000 delta-chain clones, roughly 1.4% of them detected once, and 7% to 9.5% sits in the top ten. Vgamma9/Vdelta2+ and Vdelta2-negative gammadelta T cells were flow-sorted from PBMC for bulk sequencing. Sequencing was carried out using gamma-delta T cells from blood. These receptors were taken from a pool of human donors (malaria-infected and uninfected, not separated).

V and J are TRDV1 and TRDJ1; a weak D match, TRDD3 (7 bases). TCRdb records no J gene; here it was assigned by comparing the DNA to germline. With 1 base removed from V and 0 bases from J, the gap between germline ends came to 27 bases. Germline V CDR1 and CDR2: TSWWSYY, QGS. The CDR3 extends over 21 amino acids. The DNA for the CDR3 is TGTGCTCTTGGGGAACAATGGGGCCTTCCCACTGGGGATTTCAACACCGATAAACTCATCTTT. Translating gives CALGEQWGLPTGDFNTDKLIF.

This clone has just a few counts. TCRdb's entry gives the protein of a much larger clone, which mismatches this DNA's translation at residue 8, likely from a read error; the protein reported here is translated from the DNA. This chain links TRDV1 with TRDJ1, with TRDD2 as a possible D gene (5 bases). Trimming cost V 2 bases and J 0 bases, with 28 bases left between them. Germline V lookup: CDR1 TSWWSYY, CDR2 QGS. The CDR3 has 21 residues. The CDR3 region has the DNA TGTGCTCTTGGGGAAAAGGCCTGCCTACACCTAGTACTCCTTCACACCGATAAACTCATCTTT. Its translation: CALGEKACLHLVLLHTDKLIF.

Remarks on this clone: TCRdb's protein for this DNA is that of a much larger clone and differs from the translation at residue 13, likely a read error; the protein shown is the DNA translation. The J gene was not called, though the V gene is TRDV2; the table's D call, TRDD3, was not checked against the DNA. The germline gives CDR1 GEAIGNYY, CDR2 EKD. This CDR3 is built from 15 residues. The CDR3 bases are TGTGCCTGTGACGTACTGGGGGGTCCGACAGCACAACCCTTCTTT. Its protein product is CACDVLGGPTAQPFF.

This clone was counted a few times. This DNA's translation differs at residue 14 from TCRdb's protein, which comes from a much larger clone; a read error is likely, and the protein shown is translated from the DNA. This chain uses TRDV2 with TRDJ3, with TRDD3 matching 8 bases. The V gene's germline CDR1 is GEAIGNYY and CDR2 EKD. The CDR3 runs to 22 residues. The ends lost 1 base at V and 2 bases at J; junction bases unmatched: 18. The CDR3 loop reads CACDTSYVLGGLSAWDTRQMFF. The DNA for the CDR3 is TGTGCCTGTGACACTTCATATGTACTGGGGGGCCTCTCCGCCTGGGACACCCGACAGATGTTTTTC.

The table lists this clone with a few counts. A far larger clone is one nucleotide away, so this likely arose from a read error. This sample includes further DNA sequences coding for the same CDR3. The rearrangement links TRDV2 to TRDJ3; 9 nucleotides match TRDD3. The J gene, missing from TCRdb, was assigned here through DNA to germline matching. Trimming at V came to 0 bases and at J to 1 base, leaving 15 bases not matched to a gene. The CDR3 spans 22 residues. Per the germline V gene, CDR1 is GEAIGNYY and CDR2 is EKD. DNA of the CDR3: TGTGCCTGTGACACCGTTACGATAGGGGATACGCAGGGGTCCTGGGACACCCGACAGATGTTTTTC. Encoded protein: CACDTVTIGDTQGSWDTRQMFF.

Turning to this clone: A far larger clone is one nucleotide away, so this likely arose from a read error. The identical CDR3 is also encoded by other nucleotide sequences in the sample. The chain joins TRDV2 to TRDJ1, with D perhaps TRDD3 (6 bases). The CDR3 is 17 amino acids. The V end was cut by 3 bases, the J end by 0 bases, with 19 bases between. The germline V gene encodes CDR1 GEAIGNYY and CDR2 EKD. CDR3 in amino acids: CACDSLLGDTYTDKLIF. The CDR3 DNA reads as TGTGCCTGTGACTCATTACTGGGAGATACGTACACCGATAAACTCATCTTT.

This clone was seen a few times. This probably arose from a read error, given a far larger clone one base away. Other DNA sequences in this specimen translate into the identical CDR3. The chain carries TRDV1 and TRDJ1; D remains ambiguous. The CDR3 spans 14 residues. Germline V gene data show CDR1 as TSWWSYY and CDR2 as QGS. CDR3: CALGIPKYTDKLIF. The CDR3 DNA follows: TGTGCTCTTGGGATTCCCAAGTACACCGATAAACTCATTTTT.

Note on this clone: One base separates it from a far larger clone, so it is likely a read error. The V gene is given as TRDV1, and no J gene call is available; whether TRDD3, the table's D call, matches the DNA was not checked. There are 24 residues in the CDR3. The V gene's germline CDR1 is TSWWSYY and CDR2 QGS. This CDR3 is CALGELWVIPGTGGYRAYTDKLIF. CDR3 DNA sequence: TGTGCTCTTGGGGAACTTTGGGTAATCCCCGGTACTGGGGGATACAGGGCGTACACCGATAAGCTCATCTTT.

As for this clone: This likely traces to a read error, being one base from a far larger clone. Other DNA sequences in this specimen translate into the identical CDR3. CDR3 coding DNA: TGTGCTCTTGGGGAATTCCTACTCGGGGGATTTTCCAAGAAGCCGCACCCTTTGGACCCAACCGATAAACTCATCTTT. Protein: CALGEFLLGGFSKKPHPLDPTDKLIF. The J gene is TRDJ1, the V gene TRDV1, with D perhaps given as TRDD2 or TRDD3 (7 bases each). V shed 2 bases and J shed 2 bases, with 45 bases lying between them. The CDR3 is 26 amino acids. CDR1 is TSWWSYY and CDR2 is QGS in the germline V gene.

Comment on this clone: The likely explanation is a read error, given a far larger clone one base away. Other DNA sequences in this specimen translate into the identical CDR3. No J gene was called, and the V gene is TRDV2; no check of the table's D call, TRDD3, against the DNA was made. Germline loops: CDR1 GEAIGNYY, CDR2 EKD. CDR3 length: 19 amino acids. CDR3 sequence: CACDALPTGGYSYTDKLIF. The CDR3, as DNA: TGTGCCTGTGACGCGCTCCCAACTGGGGGATACTCCTACACCGATAAACTCATCTTC.

This clone appeared a few times. TCRdb's entry gives the protein of a much larger clone, which mismatches this DNA's translation at residue 18, likely from a read error; the protein reported here is translated from the DNA. The rearrangement links TRDV1 to TRDJ1; 8 bases are shared with TRDD3. Matching the DNA to germline supplied the J gene, which TCRdb does not give. The CDR3 has 21 amino acids. Germline CDR1 reads TSWWSYY; CDR2 reads QGS. The CDR3 loop is CALGELAFPNTGGTYTDRLIF. DNA of the CDR3: TGTGCTCTTGGGGAATTGGCCTTCCCGAATACTGGGGGCACTTACACCGATAGACTCATCTTT.

A word on this clone: TCRdb assigns this DNA the protein of a much larger clone, which departs from its translation at residue 12; this likely reflects a read error, and the protein shown comes from translating the DNA. The chain employs TRDV1 and TRDJ1; D is uncertain. Germline V gene sequence: CDR1 TSWWSYY, CDR2 QGS. Trimming took off 0 bases at V and 1 base at J, with 21 bases between the two ends. This CDR3 is 19 amino acids long. The CDR3 DNA reads as TGTGCTCTTGGGGAACTAGGTCCTCCCGGAGAGGCGTCCACCGATAAACTCATCTTT. Encoded protein: CALGELGPPGEASTDKLIF.